Following are 13 T cell receptor beta chains from one sample sequenced in a study of blood T cell repertoires in COVID-19. TCRdb keeps only in-frame clones here, not all; method: immunoSEQ multiplex PCR. In the table there are fewer than 250,000 clones, 88% of which are singletons. The sequenced material came from PBMCs or T cells enriched from blood (not recorded which). The origin of the receptors is a woman between 45 and 60 years old with acute COVID-19.

V usage is TRBV2 and J usage is TRBJ2-7; D gene ambiguous. Germline loops: CDR1 SNHLY, CDR2 FYNNEI. CDR3 length: 13 residues. Trimming stripped 6 bases from V and 2 bases from J, with 11 bases between. Here the CDR3 reads CASSKLQTYEQYF. CDR3 DNA: TGTGCCAGCAGCAAATTGCAGACCTACGAGCAGTACTTC.

The rearrangement links TRBV7-2 to TRBJ2-3; TRBD2 matches at 8 bases. Trimming cost V 5 bases and J 3 bases; bases outside gene matches: 7. Germline V CDR1 and CDR2: SGHTA, FQGNSA. The CDR3 runs to 15 residues. The CDR3 nucleotides read TGTGCCAGCAGCCCCGGGGGGGGGCCGACAGATACGCAGTATTTT. Translating gives CASSPGGGPTDTQYF.

This clone was seen only once. Additional DNA sequences in this sample encode the identical CDR3. The V and J genes are TRBV18 and TRBJ2-1; tentative D call: TRBD1 (6 bases). The CDR3 covers 15 residues. Germline V gene lookup returns CDR1 KGHSH and CDR2 LQKENI. Trimming removed 2 bases from V and 4 bases from J, with 12 bases in between. CDR3 bases: TGTGCCAGCTCACCATTCCGGGACACGTACAATGAGCAGTTCTTC. It specifies CASSPFRDTYNEQFF.

The V and J genes are TRBV2 and TRBJ1-4; 9 positions match TRBD1. V dropped 5 bases and J dropped 0; count of bases not matched to a gene: 10. Germline CDR1 and CDR2: SNHLY and FYNNEI. The CDR3 totals 18 residues. The CDR3 here is CASSLDRGGSSTNEKLFF. The CDR3, as DNA: TGTGCCAGCAGTCTCGACAGGGGGGGGAGTTCAACTAATGAAAAACTGTTTTTT. Filled out from reference TRBV2 and TRBJ1-4, the complete variable domain reads EPEVTQTPSHQVTQMGQEVILRCVPISNHLYFYWYRQILGQKVEFLVSFYNNEISEKSEIFDDQFSVERPDGSNFTLKIRSTKLEDSAMYFCASSLDRGGSSTNEKLFFGSGTQLSVL.

V gene TRBV28 combines with J gene TRBJ2-7; TRBD2 is a possible D gene (6 bases). V lost 5 bases and J 5 bases, leaving 34 bases between the germline ends. The CDR3 sequence is 20 residues long. The V gene's germline CDR1 is MDHEN and CDR2 SYDVKM. The CDR3 DNA follows: TGTGCCAGCAGTGCACGAGGTATAAGGACTACCCCTTCAAGGTTTGACGAGCAGTACTTC. Its translation: CASSARGIRTTPSRFDEQYF.

The J gene is TRBJ2-1, the V gene TRBV4-3, with TRBD2 matching over 7 bases. CDR3 length: 16 amino acids. V was clipped by 0 bases and J by 2 bases; unmatched bases: 4. Germline CDR1 LGHNA, CDR2 YSLEER. The CDR3 is CASSQDLADTYNEQFF. As DNA, the CDR3 is TGCGCCAGCAGCCAAGATCTAGCGGACACCTACAATGAGCAGTTCTTC.

V usage is TRBV27 and J usage is TRBJ1-1, with 8 nucleotides matching TRBD1. Per the germline V gene, CDR1 is MNHEY and CDR2 is SMNVEV (reference sequence). V gave up 6 bases and J gave up 3 bases; unmatched junction bases: 15. This CDR3 is 17 amino acids long. The CDR3 bases are TGTGCCAGCAGACCCGGGGGACAGGCTTCGTGGGACACTGAAGCTTTCTTT. Translated: CASRPGGQASWDTEAFF.

V and J are TRBV6-5 and TRBJ1-4; 9 bases map to TRBD1. Germline values: CDR1 MNHEY, CDR2 SVGAGI. This CDR3 is 16 amino acids long. V lost 0 bases, J lost 8 bases, and 7 bases stayed unmatched. CDR3 sequence: CASSYSLQGAIEKLFF. The DNA of the CDR3 is TGTGCCAGCAGTTACTCGTTACAGGGGGCGATCGAAAAACTGTTTTTT.

This chain connects TRBV27 to TRBJ1-6; 11 nucleotides match TRBD1. V was clipped by 2 bases and J by 5 bases; unmatched bases: 17. In germline, CDR1 is MNHEY, CDR2 SMNVEV (reference sequence). The CDR3 is 21 amino acids. In DNA, the CDR3 is TGTGCCAGCAGTTTAAAGCGGATTAGGGGTGGGACAGGGGGGAATAATTCACCCCTCCACTTT. Amino acid sequence: CASSLKRIRGGTGGNNSPLHF.

The V and J genes are TRBV7-9 and TRBJ2-1, with 9 positions matching TRBD2. In germline, CDR1 is SEHNR, CDR2 FQNEAQ (reference sequence). The trim removed 4 bases at V and 0 bases at J, leaving 13 bases unmatched. The CDR3 runs to 19 residues. The CDR3 here is CASSSLHSGRTNSYNEQFF. CDR3 DNA sequence: TGTGCCAGCAGCTCACTTCATAGCGGGAGAACTAACTCCTACAATGAGCAGTTCTTC.

V and J are TRBV9 and TRBJ1-1; 9 bases are a match to TRBD1. CDR1 is SGDLS, CDR2 YYNGEE, per germline. The CDR3 is made up of 14 amino acids. The ends lost 3 bases at V and 8 bases at J; junction bases unmatched: 8. CDR3 DNA: TGTGCCAGCAGCGATGGGACAGGGCGAGGAGAAGCTTTCTTT. Its translation: CASSDGTGRGEAFF.

J is TRBJ2-3 and V is TRBV24-1; 14 bases align to TRBD2. V shed 4 bases and J 4 bases; nucleotides not matched to a gene: 3. CDR1 is KGHDR and CDR2 is SFDVKD in the germline V gene. CDR3 length: 16 amino acids. The DNA for the CDR3 is TGTGCCACCAGTGACTCGGGACTAGCGGGAGCAGATACGCAGTATTTT. Its protein is CATSDSGLAGADTQYF.

The rearrangement joins TRBV3-1 (or the pseudogene TRBV3-2) to TRBJ1-6, with no clear D. Germline V CDR1 and CDR2: LGHDT, YNNKEL (reference sequence). Trimming shortened V by 0 bases and J by 9 bases, and 18 bases separated the two germline ends. The CDR3 is made up of 17 amino acids. CDR3 bases: TGTGCCAGCAGCCAAGAGTGGGTCGCGAAAGGAGGTTCACCCCTCCACTTT. Its translation: CASSQEWVAKGGSPLHF.